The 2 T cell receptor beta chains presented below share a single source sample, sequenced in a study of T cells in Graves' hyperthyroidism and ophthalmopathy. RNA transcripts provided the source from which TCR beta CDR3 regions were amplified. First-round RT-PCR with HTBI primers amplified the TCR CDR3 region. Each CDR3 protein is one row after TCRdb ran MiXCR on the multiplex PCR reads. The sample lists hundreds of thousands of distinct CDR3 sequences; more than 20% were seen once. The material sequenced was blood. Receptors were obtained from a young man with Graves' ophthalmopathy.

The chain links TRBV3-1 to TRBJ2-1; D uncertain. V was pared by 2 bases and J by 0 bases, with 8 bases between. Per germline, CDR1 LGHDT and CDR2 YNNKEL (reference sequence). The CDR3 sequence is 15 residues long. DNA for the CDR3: TGTGCCAGCAGCCAACGCGCGAGCTCCTACAATGAGCAGTTCTTC. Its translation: CASSQRASSYNEQFF.

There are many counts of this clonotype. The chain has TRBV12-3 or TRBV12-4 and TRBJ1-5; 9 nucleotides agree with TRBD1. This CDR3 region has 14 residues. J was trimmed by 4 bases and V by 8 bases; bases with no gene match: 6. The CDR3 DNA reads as TGTGCCAGCGGACAGGGACAGGGAAATCAGCCCCAGCATTTT. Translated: CASGQGQGNQPQHF.